A selection of T cell receptor beta chains follows, all from one sample in a study of shared clonotypes between healthy human individuals. TCRdb keeps only in-frame clones here, not all; method: immunoSEQ multiplex PCR. The sample consists of about 1.1 million clones, about 80% of them appearing once. The sequencing input was memory CD4+ T cells from PBMCs. The receptors stem from a man between 18 and 29 years old in good health. Some clones in this sample may be carry-over from other donors' samples. CDR3s include the opening cysteine and the closing phenylalanine or tryptophan. D genes are given only for firm matches. A clone size is listed for some rows: how often the clone was seen (once, few, many), or a class if it is expanded.

J: TRBJ1-2
D: NA
size: once
V: TRBV5-4
length: 13
CDR3: CASSLQGVYGYTF
DNA: TGTGCCAGCAGCTTACAGGGTGTCTATGGCTACACCTTC

J: TRBJ2-2
D: TRBD2
size: once
V: TRBV15
length: 17
CDR3: CATSRDRLAGDTGELFF
DNA: TGTGCCACCAGCAGAGATCGGCTAGCGGGAGACACCGGGGAGCTGTTTTTT

J: TRBJ2-1
D: TRBD2
size: many
V: TRBV7-3
length: 17
CDR3: CASSLTGGTSGRSGQFF
DNA: TGTGCCAGCAGCTTAACCGGGGGGACTAGCGGGAGATCGGGACAGTTCTTC

J: TRBJ1-5
D: NA
size: NA
V: TRBV10-3
length: 15
CDR3: CAISESGGSNQPQHF
DNA: TGTGCCATCAGTGAGTCGGGGGGAAGCAATCAGCCCCAGCATTTT

J: TRBJ1-5
D: NA
size: NA
V: TRBV7-9
length: 12
CDR3: CASSFSDQPQHF
DNA: TGTGCCAGCAGCTTTTCGGATCAGCCCCAGCATTTT

J: TRBJ2-5
D: NA
size: NA
V: TRBV18
length: 14
CDR3: CASSPGQPQETQYF
DNA: TGTGCCAGCTCCCCCGGACAGCCTCAAGAGACCCAGTACTTC

J: TRBJ2-1
D: NA
size: NA
V: TRBV30
length: 13
CDR3: CAWSVDGRGEQFF
DNA: TGTGCCTGGAGTGTAGATGGGAGAGGGGAGCAGTTCTTC

J: TRBJ1-2
D: TRBD1
size: NA
V: TRBV18
length: 16
CDR3: CASSPPDRGLNYGYTF
DNA: TGTGCCAGCTCACCACCGGACAGGGGCCTGAACTATGGCTACACCTTC

J: TRBJ2-3
D: NA
size: NA
V: TRBV19
length: 13
CDR3: CASSIRRTDTQYF
DNA: TGTGCCAGTAGTATAAGGAGGACAGATACGCAGTATTTT

J: TRBJ1-6
D: NA
size: NA
V: TRBV30
length: 14
CDR3: CAWTVSSYNSPLHF
DNA: TGTGCCTGGACCGTTAGCTCCTATAATTCACCCCTCCACTTT

J: TRBJ2-5
D: NA
size: NA
V: TRBV5-4
length: 15
CDR3: CASSLDGQPQETQYF
DNA: TGTGCCAGCAGCTTGGACGGACAGCCCCAAGAGACCCAGTACTTC

J: TRBJ2-1
D: TRBD2
size: NA
V: TRBV7-6
length: 17
CDR3: CASSLGWARLADNEQFF
DNA: TGTGCCAGCAGCCTTGGGTGGGCCAGACTAGCGGACAATGAGCAGTTCTTC

J: TRBJ2-1
D: NA
size: once
V: TRBV4-3
length: 15
CDR3: CASSQDQGAYNEQFF
DNA: TGCGCCAGCAGCCAAGATCAAGGAGCTTACAATGAGCAGTTCTTC

J: TRBJ2-1
D: TRBD2
size: NA
V: TRBV5-1
length: 15
CDR3: CASSPRTSGSNEQFF
DNA: TGCGCCAGCAGCCCAAGGACTAGCGGGAGTAATGAGCAGTTCTTC

J: TRBJ2-3
D: NA
size: NA
V: TRBV5-1
length: 14
CDR3: CASRRTAATDTQYF
DNA: TGCGCCAGCCGCCGTACCGCAGCTACAGATACGCAGTATTTT

J: TRBJ2-5
D: NA
size: NA
V: TRBV5-1
length: 15
CDR3: CASSLTGTRQETQYF
DNA: TGCGCCAGCAGCTTAACTGGGACCCGACAAGAGACCCAGTACTTC

J: TRBJ2-3
D: NA
size: few
V: TRBV4-1
length: 14
CDR3: CASSRPGVVDTQYF
DNA: TGCGCCAGCAGCCGGCCGGGAGTGGTGGATACGCAGTATTTT

J: TRBJ1-4
D: NA
size: NA
V: TRBV5-4
length: 15
CDR3: CASSSTPGPNEKLFF
DNA: TGTGCCAGCAGCTCAACACCGGGGCCGAATGAAAAACTGTTTTTT

J: TRBJ1-5
D: NA
size: NA
V: TRBV7-2
length: 17
CDR3: CASSLGSGRNSNQPQHF
DNA: TGTGCCAGCAGCTTAGGGTCGGGGCGGAATAGCAATCAGCCCCAGCATTTT

J: TRBJ1-5
D: NA
size: NA
V: TRBV9
length: 12
CDR3: CASGEVNQPQHF
DNA: TGTGCCAGCGGGGAAGTTAATCAGCCCCAGCATTTT

J: TRBJ2-1
D: TRBD2
size: NA
V: TRBV9
length: 15
CDR3: CASSVELAAYNEQFF
DNA: TGTGCCAGCAGCGTAGAACTAGCGGCCTACAATGAGCAGTTCTTC

J: TRBJ2-2
D: NA
size: NA
V: TRBV5-1
length: 14
CDR3: CASSANPGTGELFF
DNA: TGCGCCAGCAGCGCCAATCCAGGGACCGGCGAGCTGTTTTTT

J: TRBJ1-2
D: NA
size: NA
V: TRBV20-1
length: 11
CDR3: CSASGRASYTF
DNA: TGCAGTGCTAGCGGACGGGCCAGCTACACCTTC

J: TRBJ1-4
D: NA
size: NA
V: TRBV11-2
length: 17
CDR3: CASSSQVGTPVGGKLFF
DNA: TGTGCCAGCAGCTCCCAAGTGGGCACTCCCGTTGGTGGAAAACTGTTTTTT

J: TRBJ1-2
D: NA
size: NA
V: TRBV30
length: 15
CDR3: CAWSLRDGRVKGYTF
DNA: TGTGCCTGGAGTCTCCGGGACGGGAGGGTGAAGGGCTACACCTTC